This T cell receptor (beta chain) was sequenced for a study of human T cells and chemical hapten exposure. Overall study context: The study sensitized with 2% DPC on a 2 cm by 2 cm patch of upper inner arm skin. Across the whole study, which lasted around six months, patients were given diphenylcyclopropenone on the scalp once a week.

CDR3 length: 15 amino acids. Germline lookup yields CDR1 SGHNT and CDR2 YYREEE (reference sequence). V was pared by 4 bases and J by 7 bases, with 4 bases of the junction left unmatched. Individual cDNA molecules each carried unique molecular identifiers attached by the library. TCRdb passed the RACE reads through MiXCR, listing each CDR3 protein once. The sample has roughly 150,000 distinct CDR3 sequences, 25% to 35% seen once; the top ten hold around 1.9%. Time point indicated: patch test 3, about 24 weeks after DPC sensitization. The treatment here: therapeutic diphenylcyclopropenone sensitization with weekly scalp DPC. Each donor was an alopecia patient between 18 and 70 years of age who qualified for DPC.

This TCR was recovered from a woman aged 18-35 years with alopecia areata. Some clones in this sample may be carry-over from other donors' samples. The specimen comprised whole blood, sampled in connection with sensitization to the hapten diphenylcyclopropenone (DPC). The chain links TRBV5-4 to TRBJ1-6, with TRBD1 matching over 11 bases. The CDR3 DNA reads TGTGCCAGCAGCCCGGACAGGGGGCTGAATTCACCCCTCCACTTT. It codes for CASSPDRGLNSPLHF.